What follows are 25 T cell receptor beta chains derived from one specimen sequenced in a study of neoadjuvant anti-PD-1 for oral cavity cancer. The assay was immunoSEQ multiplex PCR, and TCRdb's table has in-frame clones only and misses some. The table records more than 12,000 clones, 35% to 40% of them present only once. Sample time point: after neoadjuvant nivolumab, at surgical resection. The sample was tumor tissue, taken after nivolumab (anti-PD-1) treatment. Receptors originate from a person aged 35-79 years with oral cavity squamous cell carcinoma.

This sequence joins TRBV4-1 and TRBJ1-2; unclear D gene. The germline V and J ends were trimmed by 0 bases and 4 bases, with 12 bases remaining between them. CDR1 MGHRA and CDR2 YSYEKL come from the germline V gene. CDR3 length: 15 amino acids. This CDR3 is CASSQEGRRVYGYTF. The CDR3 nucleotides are TGCGCCAGCAGCCAAGAAGGTCGTAGGGTCTATGGCTACACCTTC.

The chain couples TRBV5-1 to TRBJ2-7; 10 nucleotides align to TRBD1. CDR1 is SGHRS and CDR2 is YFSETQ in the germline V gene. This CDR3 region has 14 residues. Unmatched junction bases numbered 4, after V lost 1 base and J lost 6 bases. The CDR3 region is CASSLPGTGVEQYF. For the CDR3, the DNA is TGCGCCAGCAGCTTGCCCGGGACAGGGGTCGAGCAGTACTTC.

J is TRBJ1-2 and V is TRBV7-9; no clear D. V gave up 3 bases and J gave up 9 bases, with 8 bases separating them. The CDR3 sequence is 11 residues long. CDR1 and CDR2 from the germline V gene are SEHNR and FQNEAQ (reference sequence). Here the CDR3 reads CASSFGKSYTF. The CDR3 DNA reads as TGTGCCAGCAGCTTTGGCAAGAGCTACACCTTC.

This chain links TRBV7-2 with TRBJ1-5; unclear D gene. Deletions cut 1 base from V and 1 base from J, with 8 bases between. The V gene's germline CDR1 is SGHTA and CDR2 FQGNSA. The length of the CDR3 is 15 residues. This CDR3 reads CASSLVGWSNQPQHF. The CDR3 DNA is TGTGCCAGCAGCTTAGTGGGGTGGAGCAATCAGCCCCAGCATTTT.

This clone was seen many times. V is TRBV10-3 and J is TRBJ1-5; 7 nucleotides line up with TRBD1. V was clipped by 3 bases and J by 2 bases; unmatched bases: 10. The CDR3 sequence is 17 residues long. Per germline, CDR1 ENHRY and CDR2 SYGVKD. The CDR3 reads CAISDRLGGEGNQPQHF. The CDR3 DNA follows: TGTGCCATCAGTGATCGGTTAGGGGGCGAGGGCAATCAGCCCCAGCATTTT.

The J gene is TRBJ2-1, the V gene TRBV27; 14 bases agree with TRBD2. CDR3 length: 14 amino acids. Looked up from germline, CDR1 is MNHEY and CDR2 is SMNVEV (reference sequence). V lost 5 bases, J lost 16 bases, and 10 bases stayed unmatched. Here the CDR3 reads CASSPLGTSGGRFF. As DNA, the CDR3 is TGTGCCAGCAGTCCTCTCGGGACTAGCGGGGGTCGATTCTTC.

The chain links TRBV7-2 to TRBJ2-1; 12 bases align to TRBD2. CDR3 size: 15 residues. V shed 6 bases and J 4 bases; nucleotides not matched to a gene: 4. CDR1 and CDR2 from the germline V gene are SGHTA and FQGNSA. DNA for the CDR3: TGTGCCAGCAGATCCGGACTAGCGGGGTACAATGAGCAGTTCTTC. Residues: CASRSGLAGYNEQFF.

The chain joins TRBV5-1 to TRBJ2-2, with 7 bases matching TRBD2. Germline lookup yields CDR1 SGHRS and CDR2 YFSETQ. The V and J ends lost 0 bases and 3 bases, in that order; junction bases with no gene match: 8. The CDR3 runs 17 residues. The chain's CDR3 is CASSLVGLRSDTGELFF. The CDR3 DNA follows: TGCGCCAGCAGCTTGGTGGGACTAAGGTCAGACACCGGGGAGCTGTTTTTT.

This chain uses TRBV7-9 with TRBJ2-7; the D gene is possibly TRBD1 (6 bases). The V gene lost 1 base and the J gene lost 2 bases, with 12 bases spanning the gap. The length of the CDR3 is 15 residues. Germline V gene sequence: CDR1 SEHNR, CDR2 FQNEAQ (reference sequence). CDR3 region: CASSLGRTATYEQYF. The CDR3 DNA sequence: TGTGCCAGCAGCTTAGGGCGGACAGCAACCTACGAGCAGTACTTC. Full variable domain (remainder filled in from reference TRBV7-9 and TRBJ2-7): DTGVSQNPRHKITKRGQNVTFRCDPISEHNRLYWYRQTLGQGPEFLTYFQNEAQLEKSRLLSDRFSAERPKGSFSTLEIQRTEQGDSAMYLCASSLGRTATYEQYFGPGTRLTVT.

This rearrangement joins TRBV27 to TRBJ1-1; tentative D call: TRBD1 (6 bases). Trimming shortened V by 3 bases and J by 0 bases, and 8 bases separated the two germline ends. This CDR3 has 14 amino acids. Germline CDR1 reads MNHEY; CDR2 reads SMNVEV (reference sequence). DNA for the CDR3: TGTGCCAGCAGTTTTGGGGGGCTGAACACTGAAGCTTTCTTT. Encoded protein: CASSFGGLNTEAFF.

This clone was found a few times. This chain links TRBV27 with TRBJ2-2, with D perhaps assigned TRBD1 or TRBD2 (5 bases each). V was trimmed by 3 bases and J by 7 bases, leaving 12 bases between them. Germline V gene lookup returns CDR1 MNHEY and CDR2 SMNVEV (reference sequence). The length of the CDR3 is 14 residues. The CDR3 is CASSFEGYGGELFF. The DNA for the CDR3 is TGTGCCAGCAGTTTCGAGGGGTATGGCGGGGAGCTGTTTTTT.

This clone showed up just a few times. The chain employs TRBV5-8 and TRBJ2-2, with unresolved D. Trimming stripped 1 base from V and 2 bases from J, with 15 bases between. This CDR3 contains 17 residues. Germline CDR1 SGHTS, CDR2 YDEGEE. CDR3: CASSLPRSGTNTGELFF. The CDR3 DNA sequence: TGTGCCAGCAGCTTGCCAAGGTCGGGTACTAACACCGGGGAGCTGTTTTTT.

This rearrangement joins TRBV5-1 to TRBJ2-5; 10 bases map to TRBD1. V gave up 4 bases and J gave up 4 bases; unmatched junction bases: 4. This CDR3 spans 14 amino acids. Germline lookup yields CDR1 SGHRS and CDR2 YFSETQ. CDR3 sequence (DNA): TGCGCCAGCAGCGTGGACAGGGGGGGAGAGACCCAGTACTTC. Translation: CASSVDRGGETQYF.

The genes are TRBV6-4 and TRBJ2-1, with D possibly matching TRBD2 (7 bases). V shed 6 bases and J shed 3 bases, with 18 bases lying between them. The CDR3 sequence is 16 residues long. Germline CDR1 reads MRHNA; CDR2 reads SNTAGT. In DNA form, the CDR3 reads TGTGCCAGCAGGCTAAATGAGGGGGGGAACTACAATGAGCAGTTCTTC. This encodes CASRLNEGGNYNEQFF.

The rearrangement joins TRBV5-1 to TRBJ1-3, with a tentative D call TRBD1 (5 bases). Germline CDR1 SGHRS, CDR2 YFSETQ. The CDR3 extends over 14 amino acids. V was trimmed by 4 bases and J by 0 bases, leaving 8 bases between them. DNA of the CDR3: TGCGCCAGCAGCCTAAGGGGCTCTGGAAACACCATATATTTT. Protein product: CASSLRGSGNTIYF.

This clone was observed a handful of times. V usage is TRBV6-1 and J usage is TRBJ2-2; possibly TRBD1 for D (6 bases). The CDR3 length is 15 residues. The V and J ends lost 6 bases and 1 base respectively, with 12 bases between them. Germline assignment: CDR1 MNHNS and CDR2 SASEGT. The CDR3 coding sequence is TGTGCCAGCAGGCTAGAGGGGGAGAACACCGGGGAGCTGTTTTTT. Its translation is CASRLEGENTGELFF.

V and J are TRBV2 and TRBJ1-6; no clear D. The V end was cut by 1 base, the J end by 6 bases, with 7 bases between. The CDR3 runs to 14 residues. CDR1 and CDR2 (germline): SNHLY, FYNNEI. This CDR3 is CASSEGDFNSPLHF. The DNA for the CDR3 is TGTGCCAGCAGTGAAGGAGACTTTAATTCACCCCTCCACTTT.

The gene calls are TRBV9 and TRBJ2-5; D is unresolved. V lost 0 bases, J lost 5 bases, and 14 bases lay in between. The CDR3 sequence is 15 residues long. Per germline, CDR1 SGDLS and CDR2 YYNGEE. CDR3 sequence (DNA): TGTGCCAGCAGCGTAGGATTGGGGTATGCGGAGACCCAGTACTTC. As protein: CASSVGLGYAETQYF.

Written as DNA, the CDR3 is TGTGCCAGCAGTGCCCCAAATACGCAGTATTTT. This encodes CASSAPNTQYF. This rearrangement joins TRBV6-1 to TRBJ2-3; D gene uncertain. Deletions cut 4 bases from V and 7 bases from J, with 6 bases between. CDR3 length equals 11 residues. The germline CDR1 and CDR2 sequences are MNHNS and SASEGT.

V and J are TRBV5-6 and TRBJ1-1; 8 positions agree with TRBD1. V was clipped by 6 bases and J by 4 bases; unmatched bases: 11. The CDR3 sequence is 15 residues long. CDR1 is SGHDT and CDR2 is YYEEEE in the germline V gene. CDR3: CASTQTFGQGTEAFF. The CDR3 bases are TGTGCCAGCACCCAGACCTTTGGACAGGGCACTGAAGCTTTCTTT.

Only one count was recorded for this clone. The CDR3 DNA reads TGTGCCAGCGGTGGAACCGGTGGGACAGGGATGAATCAGCCCCAGCATTTT. This sequence encodes CASGGTGGTGMNQPQHF. The chain recombines TRBV6-1 with TRBJ1-5, with 9 positions matching TRBD1. The CDR3 loop spans 17 amino acids. The trim removed 8 bases at V and 4 bases at J, leaving 15 bases unmatched. Germline CDR1 and CDR2: MNHNS and SASEGT.

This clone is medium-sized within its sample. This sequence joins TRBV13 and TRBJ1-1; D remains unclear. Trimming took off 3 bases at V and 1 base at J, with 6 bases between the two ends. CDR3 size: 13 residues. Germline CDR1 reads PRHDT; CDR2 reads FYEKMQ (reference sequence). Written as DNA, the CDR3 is TGTGCCAGCAGCTTGCAAGGGAACACTGAAGCTTTCTTT. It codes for CASSLQGNTEAFF.

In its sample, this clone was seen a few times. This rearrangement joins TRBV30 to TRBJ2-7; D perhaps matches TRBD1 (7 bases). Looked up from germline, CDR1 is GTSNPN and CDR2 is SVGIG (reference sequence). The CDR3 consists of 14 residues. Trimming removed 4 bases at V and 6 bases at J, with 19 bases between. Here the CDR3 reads CAWTWGDSLSEQYF. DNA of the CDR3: TGTGCCTGGACTTGGGGGGACAGCCTGAGCGAGCAGTACTTC.

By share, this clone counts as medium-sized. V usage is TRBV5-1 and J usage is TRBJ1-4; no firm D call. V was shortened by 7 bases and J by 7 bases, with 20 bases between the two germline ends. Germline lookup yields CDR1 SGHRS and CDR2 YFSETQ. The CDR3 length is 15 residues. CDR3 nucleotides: TGCGCCAGCTCCCTTACACCAGATCCAGGTGAAAAACTGTTTTTT. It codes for CASSLTPDPGEKLFF.

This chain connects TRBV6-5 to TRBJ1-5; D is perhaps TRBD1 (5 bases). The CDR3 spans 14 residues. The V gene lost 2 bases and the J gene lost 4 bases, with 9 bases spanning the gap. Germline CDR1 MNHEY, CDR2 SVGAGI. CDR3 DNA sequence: TGTGCCAGCAGTTACCGGGGGGGGAATCAGCCCCAGCATTTT. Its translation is CASSYRGGNQPQHF.